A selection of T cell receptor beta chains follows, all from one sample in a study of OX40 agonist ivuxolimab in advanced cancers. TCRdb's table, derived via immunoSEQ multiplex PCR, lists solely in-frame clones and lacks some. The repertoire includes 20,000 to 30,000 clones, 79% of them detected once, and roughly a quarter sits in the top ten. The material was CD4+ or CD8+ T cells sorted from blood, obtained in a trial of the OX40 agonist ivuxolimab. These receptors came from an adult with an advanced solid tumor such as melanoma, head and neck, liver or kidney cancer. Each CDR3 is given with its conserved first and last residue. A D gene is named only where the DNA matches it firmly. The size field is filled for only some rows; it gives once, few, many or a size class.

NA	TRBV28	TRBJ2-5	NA	TGTGCCAGCAGTTTCCCAGGGGGGGTGGAGACCCAGTACTTC	CASSFPGGVETQYF
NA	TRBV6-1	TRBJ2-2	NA	TGTGCCAGCAGTGAAGGGCCCAACACCGGGGAGCTGTTTTTT	CASSEGPNTGELFF
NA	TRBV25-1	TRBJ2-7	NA	TGTGCCAGCAGTCCGGGGAGTGTCTACGAGCAGTACTTC	CASSPGSVYEQYF
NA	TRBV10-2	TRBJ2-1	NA	TGCGCCAGCAGTGAGTCGAGAGGGACCGAGCAGTTCTTC	CASSESRGTEQFF
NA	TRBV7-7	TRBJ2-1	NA	TGTGCCAGCAGCTTGGAGAGGTACAATGAGCAGTTCTTC	CASSLERYNEQFF
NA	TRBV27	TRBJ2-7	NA	TGTGCCAGCAGCCGGGGCAACTCCTACGAGCAGTACTTC	CASSRGNSYEQYF
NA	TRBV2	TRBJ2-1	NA	TGTGCCTTAGACCGAAGCTCCTACAATGAGCAGTTCTTC	CALDRSSYNEQFF
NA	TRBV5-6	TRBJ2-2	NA	TGTGCCAGCAGACCTATGACGGGCACCGGGGAGCTGTTTTTT	CASRPMTGTGELFF
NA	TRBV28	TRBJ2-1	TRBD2	TGTGCCAGCAGTTCCCGGACGGGACTAGCGGGTTTCAATGAGCAGTTCTTC	CASSSRTGLAGFNEQFF
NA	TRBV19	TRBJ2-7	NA	TGTGCCAGTAGTATTGGACACTTGTACGAGCAGTACTTC	CASSIGHLYEQYF
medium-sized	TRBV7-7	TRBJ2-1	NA	TGTGCCAGCAGCGTAAACAGGGTACCCCCTTACAATGAGCAGTTCTTC	CASSVNRVPPYNEQFF
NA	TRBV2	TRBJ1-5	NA	TGTGCCAGCAGTGAAGGGCTCTATAGCAATCAGCCCCAGCATTTT	CASSEGLYSNQPQHF
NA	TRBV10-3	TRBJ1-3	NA	TGTGCCATTGAGGGGGTCTCTGGAAACACCATATATTTT	CAIEGVSGNTIYF
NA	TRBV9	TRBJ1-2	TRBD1	TGTGCCAGCAGCCTCCGGGACAGGTTTTCTGGTGGCTACACCTTC	CASSLRDRFSGGYTF
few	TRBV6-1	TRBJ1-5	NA	TGCGCCAGCAGTGAAGGGGCCAGTCAGGATAATCAGCCCCAGCATTTT	CASSEGASQDNQPQHF
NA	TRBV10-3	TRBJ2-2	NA	TGTGCCACCGGAGGGAACTCGAACACCGGGGAGCTGTTTTTT	CATGGNSNTGELFF
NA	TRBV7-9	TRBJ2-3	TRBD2	TGTGCCAGCAGCCCCCTATGGGAGCGGGGTACCAAAGATACGCAGTATTTT	CASSPLWERGTKDTQYF
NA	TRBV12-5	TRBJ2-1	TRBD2	TGTGCTAGTGGTTTGGTACAGGGACTAGCGGGAGTAAATGAGCAGTTCTTC	CASGLVQGLAGVNEQFF
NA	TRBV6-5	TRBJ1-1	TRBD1	TGTGCCAGCAGTTTGGGGACAGGGGCGAGCACTGAAGCTTTCTTT	CASSLGTGASTEAFF
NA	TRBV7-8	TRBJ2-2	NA	TGTGCCAGCAGCTCCGGGACAACCTCGAACACCGGGGAGCTGTTTTTT	CASSSGTTSNTGELFF
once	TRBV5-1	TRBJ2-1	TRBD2	TGCGCCAGCAGCTTTTCGACTGGACTAGCAACCTACAATGAGCAGTTCTTC	CASSFSTGLATYNEQFF
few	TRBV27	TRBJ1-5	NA	TGTGCCAGCAGTTATGGTAGCAATCAGCCCCAGCATTTT	CASSYGSNQPQHF
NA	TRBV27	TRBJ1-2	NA	TGTGCCAGCAGTTTTGGGAACTATGGCTACACCTTC	CASSFGNYGYTF
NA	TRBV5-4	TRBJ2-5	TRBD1	TGTGCCAGCAGCTTTGGACAGGTTCAAGAGACCCAGTACTTC	CASSFGQVQETQYF
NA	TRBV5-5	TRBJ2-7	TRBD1	TGTGCCAGCAGCTTCCGAACAGGGGGTCCTTTCCCCTACGAGCAGTACTTC	CASSFRTGGPFPYEQYF